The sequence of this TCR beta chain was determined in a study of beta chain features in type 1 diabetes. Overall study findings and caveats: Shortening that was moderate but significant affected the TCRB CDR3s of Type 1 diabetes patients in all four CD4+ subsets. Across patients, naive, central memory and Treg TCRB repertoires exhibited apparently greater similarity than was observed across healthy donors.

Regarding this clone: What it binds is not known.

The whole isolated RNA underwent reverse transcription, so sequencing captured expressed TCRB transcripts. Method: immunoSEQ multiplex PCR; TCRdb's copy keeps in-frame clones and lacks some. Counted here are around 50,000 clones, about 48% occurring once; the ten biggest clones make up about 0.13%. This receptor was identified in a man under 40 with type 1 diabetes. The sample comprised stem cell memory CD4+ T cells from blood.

The chain's CDR3 is CASTEQTVDTQYF. Written as DNA, the CDR3 is TGTGCCAGCACCGAACAGACAGTAGATACGCAGTATTTT. The J gene is TRBJ2-3, the V gene TRBV6-1; TRBD1 might be the D (5 bases). Trimming cost V 7 bases and J 5 bases, with 13 bases left between them. The CDR3 is 13 amino acids. Germline V gives CDR1 MNHNS, CDR2 SASEGT.